A single sample gave rise to the 26 T cell receptor beta chains below, sequenced in a study of identical twins. TCRdb redid the calling of the 5' RACE reads with MiXCR, one entry per CDR3 protein. The repertoire consists of roughly 770,000 distinct CDR3 sequences, with over 15% occurring once and the leading ten covering over 10%. The same sample was also used in a study of T cells expressing NK-cell markers.

The sample comprised PBMCs. These receptors came from a woman in her late teens or twenties in good health.

The rearrangement uses TRBV7-2 and TRBJ2-3; the match to TRBD2 covers 15 bases. Trimming removed 5 bases from V and 6 bases from J; junction bases left unmatched: 3. The CDR3 sequence is 15 residues long. Germline CDR1 is SGHTA and CDR2 is FQGNSA. In nucleotides, the CDR3 is TGTGCCAGCAGCAAGGGACTAGCGGGAGGTGATACGCAGTATTTT. This sequence encodes CASSKGLAGGDTQYF. Full variable domain (outside the CDR3, taken from reference TRBV7-2 and TRBJ2-3): GAGVSQSPSNKVTEKGKDVELRCDPISGHTALYWYRQSLGQGLEFLIYFQGNSAPDKSGLPSDRFSAERTGGSVSTLTIQRTQQEDSAVYLCASSKGLAGGDTQYFGPGTRLTVL.

This clonotype was seen a handful of times. The gene calls are TRBV7-9 and TRBJ2-3; perhaps D is TRBD1 or TRBD2 (5 bases each). Germline loops: CDR1 SEHNR, CDR2 FQNEAQ (reference sequence). Trimming left V 4 bases short and J 2 bases short, with 16 bases between. CDR3 length: 16 amino acids. As DNA, the CDR3 is TGTGCCAGCAGCTCCCAAGCGGTGGGGCACACAGATACGCAGTATTTT. It is translated as CASSSQAVGHTDTQYF.

The gene calls are TRBV11-2 and TRBJ2-5; D call uncertain. Germline V lookup: CDR1 SGHAT, CDR2 FQNNGV. V was cut by 4 bases and J by 2 bases, with 14 bases left in between. CDR3 size: 15 residues. This chain's CDR3 is CASSYIGSVQETQYF. The CDR3 DNA reads as TGTGCCAGCAGCTACATAGGTTCGGTGCAAGAGACCCAGTACTTC.

Only a few counts were recorded for this clonotype. This chain links TRBV7-2 with TRBJ2-4; tentative D call: TRBD2 (5 bases). Trimming shortened V by 5 bases and J by 0 bases, and 8 bases separated the two germline ends. Germline CDR1 and CDR2: SGHTA and FQGNSA. CDR3 length: 14 residues. CDR3 in amino acids: CASSGGLAKNIQYF. CDR3 nucleotide sequence: TGTGCCAGCAGCGGAGGACTAGCCAAAAACATTCAGTACTTC.

This clonotype appeared a few times. The genes are TRBV11-2 and TRBJ2-7, with D possibly being TRBD1 or TRBD2 (5 bases each). Germline V gives CDR1 SGHAT, CDR2 FQNNGV. The CDR3 has 18 amino acids. Trimming took off 5 bases at V and 7 bases at J, with 30 bases between the two ends. The CDR3 spells CASSLSPGTGLLKGEQYF. The CDR3 DNA is TGTGCCAGCAGCCTCTCTCCGGGGACGGGCCTCCTGAAGGGTGAGCAGTACTTC.

This clonotype was seen a few times. The rearrangement joins TRBV29-1 to TRBJ1-1; D not resolved. V lost 7 bases and J 2 bases, leaving 14 bases between the germline ends. The CDR3 extends over 13 amino acids. Germline V lookup: CDR1 SQVTM, CDR2 ANQGSEA. In nucleotides, the CDR3 is TGCAGCGCACACTGGGGAGTCAACACTGAAGCTTTCTTT. Translated, it gives CSAHWGVNTEAFF.

The chain joins TRBV10-3 to TRBJ2-3, with 13 bases identical to TRBD2. This CDR3 comprises 16 residues. J lost 4 bases, V lost 3 bases, and 4 bases had no gene match. The germline V gene has CDR1 ENHRY and CDR2 SYGVKD. CDR3 in DNA: TGTGCCATCAGTGACCGGACTAGCGGGAGCTCAGATACGCAGTATTTT. It yields the protein CAISDRTSGSSDTQYF.

CDR3 sequence (DNA): TGTGCCAGGGGCTCGGGGCTCCTCTCCTACGAGCAGTACTTC. It codes for CARGSGLLSYEQYF. The V call is TRBV4-2, the J call TRBJ2-7; D assignment may be TRBD1 or TRBD2 (5 bases each). The germline V gene encodes CDR1 LGHNA and CDR2 YNFKEQ. This CDR3 has 14 residues. Trimming shortened V by 9 bases and J by 0 bases, and 15 bases separated the two germline ends.

This clonotype was counted between two and nine times. The chain combines TRBV20-1 with TRBJ2-1, with 10 positions matching TRBD2. The V gene's germline CDR1 is DFQATT and CDR2 SNEGSKA (reference sequence). The CDR3 sequence is 16 residues long. Trimming at V came to 0 bases and at J to 7 bases, leaving 9 bases not matched to a gene. The CDR3 protein is CSARDPAGLAENEQFF. In nucleotides, the CDR3 is TGCAGTGCTAGAGATCCCGCCGGACTAGCGGAGAATGAGCAGTTCTTC.

This rearrangement joins TRBV5-4 to TRBJ2-5; maybe TRBD2 (6 bases). CDR3 length: 16 amino acids. V gave up 0 bases and J gave up 2 bases, with 14 bases separating them. The V gene's germline CDR1 is SGHNT and CDR2 YYREEE (reference sequence). This CDR3 reads CASSLGGIAVQETQYF. DNA for the CDR3: TGTGCCAGCAGCTTGGGGGGTATAGCGGTACAAGAGACCCAGTACTTC.

The CDR3 reads CSADGPQDDKNYGYTF. The DNA for the CDR3 is TGCAGTGCTGACGGCCCGCAGGACGACAAAAATTATGGCTACACCTTC. The genes are TRBV20-1 and TRBJ1-2; D unclear. Trimming took 5 bases from V and 5 from J, leaving 24 bases between them. Germline lookup yields CDR1 DFQATT and CDR2 SNEGSKA (reference sequence). The CDR3 sequence is 16 residues long.

In its sample, this clonotype was seen many times. In DNA, the CDR3 is TGCGCCAGCAGCTTGTCGGGCAGGCAAGCTGAAGCTTTCTTT. This encodes CASSLSGRQAEAFF. The chain joins TRBV5-1 to TRBJ1-1; D remains ambiguous. Trimming left V 1 base short and J 6 bases short, with 13 bases between. The CDR3 loop spans 14 amino acids. CDR1 SGHRS and CDR2 YFSETQ come from the germline V gene.

The chain uses TRBV6-2 or TRBV6-3 and TRBJ2-1, with 8 bases matching TRBD2. The CDR3 has 15 residues. Trimming cost V 0 bases and J 3 bases; bases outside gene matches: 1. CDR1 is MNHEY, CDR2 SVGEGT, per germline. Written as DNA, the CDR3 is TGTGCCAGCAGTTACTCGGGACTAGGCTACAATGAGCAGTTCTTC. This sequence encodes CASSYSGLGYNEQFF.

This clonotype has more than one count but fewer than ten. This chain uses TRBV29-1 with TRBJ1-1; a possible D gene is TRBD1 (6 bases). Per the germline V gene, CDR1 is SQVTM and CDR2 is ANQGSEA. This CDR3 is built from 13 residues. CDR3 DNA: TGCAGTGGGGGCCAGGGGTGGGACACTGAAGCTTTCTTT. It encodes CSGGQGWDTEAFF.

The V gene is TRBV20-1, the J gene TRBJ2-3; the match to TRBD1 covers 7 bases. Germline-derived CDR1 and CDR2 are DFQATT and SNEGSKA (reference sequence). The junction had 11 bases not matched to a gene; V was cut back by 1 base and J by 4 bases. This CDR3 is built from 16 residues. CDR3 residues: CSARVRGGEDADTQYF. The DNA of the CDR3 is TGCAGTGCTAGAGTAAGAGGGGGCGAAGACGCAGATACGCAGTATTTT.

This clonotype came up a few times. The chain couples TRBV5-1 to TRBJ2-5; no clear D. V lost 2 bases to trimming and J lost 0 bases, with 14 bases between them. Germline V gene data show CDR1 as SGHRS and CDR2 as YFSETQ. The CDR3 covers 16 residues. The CDR3 DNA reads TGCGCCAGCAGCTTTAAGAGACAAGGATACCAAGAGACCCAGTACTTC. Translated: CASSFKRQGYQETQYF. The variable domain in full, completed from reference TRBV5-1 and TRBJ2-5, reads KAGVTQTPRYLIKTRGQQVTLSCSPISGHRSVSWYQQTPGQGLQFLFEYFSETQRNKGNFPGRFSGRQFSNSRSEMNVSTLELGDSALYLCASSFKRQGYQETQYFGPGTRLLVL.

The chain has TRBV20-1 and TRBJ2-7; the match to TRBD1 covers 10 bases. Trimming at V came to 4 bases and at J to 5 bases, leaving 5 bases not matched to a gene. The CDR3 runs to 13 residues. CDR1 is DFQATT and CDR2 is SNEGSKA in the germline V gene (reference sequence). The CDR3 nucleotides are TGCAGTGCTACCGGGACAGGGGTCGACGAGCAGTACTTC. Encoded protein: CSATGTGVDEQYF.

With respect to this clonotype: A read error is possible here, since a much larger clone lies one base away. The V call is TRBV6-2 or TRBV6-3, the J call TRBJ2-7, with D possibly being TRBD1 (6 bases). The germline CDR1 and CDR2 sequences are MNHEY and SVGEGT. CDR3 size: 12 residues. Trimming shortened V by 4 bases and J by 2 bases, and 6 bases separated the two germline ends. This chain's CDR3 is CASSWTAYEQYF. The DNA of the CDR3 is TGTGCCAGCAGTTGGACAGCCTACGAGCAGTACTTC.

The gene calls are TRBV20-1 and TRBJ2-1; the match to TRBD2 covers 12 bases. Germline CDR1 DFQATT, CDR2 SNEGSKA (reference sequence). The V and J ends lost 2 bases and 6 bases, in that order; junction bases with no gene match: 5. This CDR3 region has 15 residues. The CDR3 bases are TGCAGTGCTAGACCTAGCGGGAGGGGGGGCAATGAGCAGTTCTTC. Its protein product is CSARPSGRGGNEQFF.

This clonotype was recorded at least ten times. The chain has TRBV6-4 and TRBJ2-1; 10 bases are a match to TRBD2. V lost 0 bases and J lost 7; bases outside the gene matches: 3. Germline V gene lookup returns CDR1 MRHNA and CDR2 SNTAGT. The CDR3 contains 15 residues. In nucleotides, the CDR3 is TGTGCCAGCAGTGACTCGAGCGGGGGGGCGAATGAGCAGTTCTTC. Translation: CASSDSSGGANEQFF.

This clonotype was seen many times. The chain links TRBV12-3 or TRBV12-4 to TRBJ2-7, with TRBD2 matching over 10 bases. Trimming took 5 bases from V and 0 from J; bases not matched to a gene: 7. The CDR3 has 16 amino acids. The CDR3 DNA sequence: TGTGCCAGCAGTATGCCCCGGACTAGCGGCTCCTACGAGCAGTACTTC. Its protein is CASSMPRTSGSYEQYF.

This clonotype was detected a few times. The V and J genes are TRBV4-1 and TRBJ2-7; no clear D gene. CDR1 MGHRA and CDR2 YSYEKL come from the germline V gene. V was shortened by 1 base and J by 6 bases, with 13 bases between the two germline ends. This CDR3 contains 14 residues. The CDR3 DNA reads as TGCGCCAGCAGCCAAGTAGGTAGCTCCCCCGAGCAGTACTTC. Its protein product is CASSQVGSSPEQYF.

There are many counts of this clonotype. The chain recombines TRBV7-2 with TRBJ2-2; D might be TRBD2 (7 bases). This CDR3 is 15 amino acids long. Germline assignment: CDR1 SGHTA and CDR2 FQGNSA. V gave up 5 bases and J gave up 6 bases, with 16 bases separating them. The CDR3 nucleotides read TGTGCCAGCAGCCTACAGGGAGGGGGTCCCGGGGAGCTGTTTTTT. It translates to CASSLQGGGPGELFF.

This clonotype was recorded a few times. The chain employs TRBV5-6 and TRBJ2-4; D might be TRBD1 (7 bases). Germline loops: CDR1 SGHDT, CDR2 YYEEEE. The CDR3 is 14 residues long. V lost 2 bases and J 7 bases, leaving 13 bases between the germline ends. The DNA of the CDR3 is TGTGCCAGCAGCTTACTATCAGGGGGGAACATTCAGTACTTC. It specifies CASSLLSGGNIQYF.

This clonotype was counted only a few times. J is TRBJ2-7 and V is TRBV20-1; 8 bases match TRBD1. Germline CDR1 and CDR2: DFQATT and SNEGSKA (reference sequence). The CDR3 has 16 amino acids. J was trimmed by 0 bases and V by 0 bases; bases with no gene match: 7. The CDR3: CSARDVRTGSSYEQYF. CDR3 DNA sequence: TGCAGTGCTAGAGATGTACGGACAGGGTCCTCCTACGAGCAGTACTTC.

This chain uses TRBV12-3 or TRBV12-4 with TRBJ1-1; D gene ambiguous. The V gene lost 3 bases and the J gene lost 8 bases, with 4 bases spanning the gap. The CDR3 length is 10 residues. The CDR3 DNA is TGTGCCAGCAGTTTTCGGGAAGCTTTCTTT. Its translation: CASSFREAFF.